Following are 25 T cell receptor beta chains from one sample sequenced in a study of OX40 agonist ivuxolimab in advanced cancers. Clones were read by immunoSEQ multiplex PCR, and TCRdb kept only the in-frame ones, dropping some. The sample comprises tens of thousands of clones, 70% to 90% of which are singletons, and approximately 0.4% rests with the top ten. The sample in question was CD4+ or CD8+ T cells sorted from blood, obtained in a trial of the OX40 agonist ivuxolimab. All receptors derive from an adult with an advanced solid tumor such as melanoma, head and neck, liver or kidney cancer.

The CDR3 loop reads CASSLWGLAGGMQYF. The CDR3 nucleotides are TGTGCCAGCAGTTTATGGGGACTAGCGGGCGGTATGCAGTATTTT. This chain joins TRBV27 and TRBJ2-3, with 12 bases fitting TRBD2. CDR1 is MNHEY and CDR2 is SMNVEV in the germline V gene (reference sequence). CDR3 length: 15 residues. Unmatched junction bases numbered 7, after V lost 1 base and J lost 11 bases.

This clone came up once. V usage is TRBV15 and J usage is TRBJ2-1; D is unresolved. V lost 0 bases to trimming and J lost 8 bases, with 5 bases between them. The V gene's germline CDR1 is LNHNV and CDR2 YYDKDF (reference sequence). The CDR3 totals 12 residues. CDR3 in amino acids: CATSRDAYEQFF. The CDR3 nucleotides read TGTGCCACCAGCAGAGATGCATATGAGCAGTTCTTC.

The genes are TRBV7-8 and TRBJ1-1; D remains unclear. The CDR3 extends over 13 amino acids. Germline CDR1 and CDR2: SGHVS and FQNEAQ. V dropped 4 bases and J dropped 6 bases, with 12 bases sitting between them. CDR3 sequence (DNA): TGTGCCAGCAGCTATCCAGACGGGTCTGAAGCTTTCTTT. It codes for CASSYPDGSEAFF.

The CDR3 is CASSPSSSGGKTEAFF. CDR3 DNA sequence: TGTGCCAGCTCACCGTCATCCTCAGGGGGCAAGACTGAAGCTTTCTTT. J is TRBJ1-1 and V is TRBV18; TRBD1 agrees at 8 bases. The CDR3 length is 16 residues. Per the germline V gene, CDR1 is KGHSH and CDR2 is LQKENI. V dropped 3 bases and J dropped 5; count of bases not matched to a gene: 11.

V gene TRBV28 combines with J gene TRBJ1-1, with no clear D. Looked up from germline, CDR1 is MDHEN and CDR2 is SYDVKM. Trimming left V 6 bases short and J 4 bases short, with 15 bases between. The CDR3 has 14 amino acids. The CDR3: CASRIPGPSTEAFF. The CDR3 nucleotides read TGTGCCAGCAGAATCCCCGGACCGAGCACTGAAGCTTTCTTT.

This chain uses TRBV5-4 with TRBJ2-3; D gene ambiguous. V lost 2 bases to trimming and J lost 4 bases, with 5 bases between them. This CDR3 comprises 12 residues. Germline CDR1 and CDR2: SGHNT and YYREEE (reference sequence). The CDR3 bases are TGTGCCAGCAGCTTTTATCCAGATACGCAGTATTTT. It is translated as CASSFYPDTQYF.

The rearrangement uses TRBV2 and TRBJ1-1, with no clear D. V was pared by 2 bases and J by 3 bases, with 13 bases between. The CDR3 sequence is 15 residues long. Per germline, CDR1 SNHLY and CDR2 FYNNEI. In DNA form, the CDR3 reads TGTGCCAGCAGTGAAAGATTTGTTAGGGACACTGAAGCTTTCTTT. Translation gives CASSERFVRDTEAFF.

The gene calls are TRBV7-9 and TRBJ1-5; the D gene is possibly TRBD1 (5 bases). V was trimmed by 5 bases and J by 1 base, leaving 12 bases between them. The germline V gene encodes CDR1 SEHNR and CDR2 FQNEAQ (reference sequence). The CDR3 is 15 amino acids. The CDR3 sequence: CASSRGTASNQPQHF. CDR3 nucleotide sequence: TGTGCCAGCAGCCGAGGGACGGCCAGCAATCAGCCCCAGCATTTT. The whole variable domain, filled in from reference TRBV7-9 and TRBJ1-5, reads DTGVSQNPRHKITKRGQNVTFRCDPISEHNRLYWYRQTLGQGPEFLTYFQNEAQLEKSRLLSDRFSAERPKGSFSTLEIQRTEQGDSAMYLCASSRGTASNQPQHFGDGTRLSIL.

V gene TRBV21-1 combines with J gene TRBJ2-7; the table's D call TRBD2 went unverified against the DNA. TRBV21-1 has pseudogene status. This CDR3 has 15 residues. Here the CDR3 DNA reads TGTGCCAGCAGCAAAGTGCCCGGGTTAAACTACGAGCAGTACTTC. Protein product: CASSKVPGLNYEQYF.

The chain joins TRBV5-8 to TRBJ1-1, with D maybe TRBD1 (6 bases). This CDR3 is built from 14 residues. CDR1 and CDR2 (germline): SGHTS, YDEGEE. V lost 0 bases, J lost 5 bases, and 11 bases lay in between. CDR3 protein: CASSLEGGITEAFF. The DNA of the CDR3 is TGTGCCAGCAGCTTGGAAGGGGGTATTACTGAAGCTTTCTTT.

V is TRBV10-3 and J is TRBJ1-2, with 7 bases identical to TRBD1. The junction had 11 bases not matched to a gene; V was cut back by 6 bases and J by 7 bases. The V gene's germline CDR1 is ENHRY and CDR2 SYGVKD. The CDR3 is 14 residues long. CDR3 in amino acids: CAISPGQEGFGYTF. CDR3 nucleotides: TGTGCCATCAGCCCCGGACAGGAGGGCTTTGGCTACACCTTC.

The J gene is TRBJ1-2, the V gene TRBV30; tentative D call: TRBD1 (5 bases). The length of the CDR3 is 16 residues. V was pared by 0 bases and J by 2 bases, with 16 bases between. CDR1 and CDR2 from the germline V gene are GTSNPN and SVGIG (reference sequence). The CDR3, as DNA: TGTGCCTGGAGTGTATCTTTAGCGGCAGGGAACTATGGCTACACCTTC. Protein sequence: CAWSVSLAAGNYGYTF.

The genes are TRBV18 and TRBJ2-4; TRBD2 aligns across 14 bases. CDR3 length: 15 amino acids. V lost 3 bases, J lost 6 bases, and 1 base stayed unmatched. Germline V gene data show CDR1 as KGHSH and CDR2 as LQKENI. The CDR3 here is CASSPGTSGGNIQYF. The CDR3 coding sequence is TGTGCCAGCTCACCCGGGACTAGCGGGGGAAACATTCAGTACTTC. The full variable domain, completed using reference TRBV18 and TRBJ2-4, is NAGVMQNPRHLVRRRGQEARLRCSPMKGHSHVYWYRQLPEEGLKFMVYLQKENIIDESGMPKERFSAEFPKEGPSILRIQQVVRGDSAAYFCASSPGTSGGNIQYFGAGTRLSVL.

The chain uses TRBV5-6 and TRBJ2-7; TRBD2 matches 13 bases. J gave up 5 bases and V 2 bases, and 7 bases lay outside the gene matches. The CDR3 has 16 residues. The germline V gene encodes CDR1 SGHDT and CDR2 YYEEEE. CDR3 nucleotide sequence: TGTGCCAGCAGCTTTGGGCCCGGGACTAGCGGGAACGAGCAGTACTTC. This codes for CASSFGPGTSGNEQYF.

This chain joins TRBV6-4 and TRBJ2-4, with D perhaps matching TRBD2 (6 bases). The germline V and J ends were trimmed by 0 bases and 7 bases, with 22 bases remaining between them. This CDR3 comprises 18 residues. Germline CDR1 MRHNA, CDR2 SNTAGT. The CDR3 reads CASSDSPGASPFINIQYF. DNA for the CDR3: TGTGCCAGCAGTGACTCGCCGGGAGCCTCACCATTCATTAACATTCAGTACTTC.

This chain links TRBV19 with TRBJ2-1; 7 nucleotides agree with TRBD1. The germline gives CDR1 LNHDA, CDR2 SQIVND (reference sequence). V trimming: 5 bases; J trimming: 0 bases; junction bases outside the gene matches: 7. The CDR3 sequence is 16 residues long. The CDR3 region has the DNA TGTGCCAGTAGTTTTATGGCAGGGGGCTCCTACAATGAGCAGTTCTTC. This encodes CASSFMAGGSYNEQFF. The whole variable domain, filled in from reference TRBV19 and TRBJ2-1, reads DGGITQSPKYLFRKEGQNVTLSCEQNLNHDAMYWYRQDPGQGLRLIYYSQIVNDFQKGDIAEGYSVSREKKESFPLTVTSAQKNPTAFYLCASSFMAGGSYNEQFFGPGTRLTVL.

V gene TRBV7-9 combines with J gene TRBJ2-5, with D perhaps matching TRBD1 (5 bases). V lost 0 bases and J lost 3, with 11 bases in between. Germline loops: CDR1 SEHNR, CDR2 FQNEAQ (reference sequence). The CDR3 spans 15 residues. The CDR3 reads CASSLAPGQKETQYF. The CDR3 region has the DNA TGTGCCAGCAGCTTAGCGCCCGGACAAAAAGAGACCCAGTACTTC.

The rearrangement joins TRBV28 to TRBJ1-1, with unresolved D. V dropped 5 bases and J dropped 2 bases, with 9 bases sitting between them. The CDR3 spans 13 residues. Germline CDR1 and CDR2: MDHEN and SYDVKM. The CDR3 is CASSPPVNTEAFF. The CDR3 DNA is TGTGCCAGCAGTCCCCCCGTTAACACTGAAGCTTTCTTT.

This clone was seen a handful of times. The chain combines TRBV7-9 with TRBJ2-7; maybe TRBD1 (7 bases). V was trimmed by 0 bases and J by 0 bases, leaving 15 bases between them. In germline, CDR1 is SEHNR, CDR2 FQNEAQ (reference sequence). The CDR3 has 17 residues. CDR3 loop: CASSLAGGQRSSYEQYF. The CDR3 DNA is TGTGCCAGCAGCTTAGCGGGGGGACAGAGGAGCTCCTACGAGCAGTACTTC. The variable domain in full, with the rest retrieved from reference TRBV7-9 and TRBJ2-7, is DTGVSQNPRHKITKRGQNVTFRCDPISEHNRLYWYRQTLGQGPEFLTYFQNEAQLEKSRLLSDRFSAERPKGSFSTLEIQRTEQGDSAMYLCASSLAGGQRSSYEQYFGPGTRLTVT.

V and J are TRBV7-2 and TRBJ2-7, with 12 positions matching TRBD1. This CDR3 region has 15 residues. Germline V CDR1 and CDR2: SGHTA, FQGNSA. Losses at the gene ends were 5 bases for V and 4 bases for J; bases not matched to a gene: 6. The CDR3 spells CASSPGQGAGYEQYF. CDR3 in DNA: TGTGCCAGCAGCCCGGGACAGGGGGCAGGGTACGAGCAGTACTTC. Drawing the rest from reference TRBV7-2 and TRBJ2-7, the complete variable domain is GAGVSQSPSNKVTEKGKDVELRCDPISGHTALYWYRQSLGQGLEFLIYFQGNSAPDKSGLPSDRFSAERTGGSVSTLTIQRTQQEDSAVYLCASSPGQGAGYEQYFGPGTRLTVT.

This chain links TRBV7-9 with TRBJ1-4, with D maybe TRBD1 (6 bases). The V gene's germline CDR1 is SEHNR and CDR2 FQNEAQ (reference sequence). V was shortened by 1 base and J by 13 bases, with 19 bases between the two germline ends. This CDR3 contains 15 residues. The CDR3 DNA reads TGTGCCAGCAGCTTAGGGGGTGGGGGGCCCCGTGGACTGTTTTTT. Amino acids: CASSLGGGGPRGLFF. Drawing the rest from reference TRBV7-9 and TRBJ1-4, the complete variable domain is DTGVSQNPRHKITKRGQNVTFRCDPISEHNRLYWYRQTLGQGPEFLTYFQNEAQLEKSRLLSDRFSAERPKGSFSTLEIQRTEQGDSAMYLCASSLGGGGPRGLFFGSGTQLSVL.

This clone showed up just once. The chain employs TRBV27 and TRBJ1-4; a weak D match, TRBD1 (6 bases). CDR3 length equals 15 residues. V lost 6 bases, J lost 6 bases, and 17 bases lay in between. Germline V gene lookup returns CDR1 MNHEY and CDR2 SMNVEV (reference sequence). The CDR3 here is CASRTTGGFYEKLFF. The DNA of the CDR3 is TGTGCCAGCAGGACGACAGGAGGGTTTTATGAAAAACTGTTTTTT.

The rearrangement joins TRBV5-1 to TRBJ1-1; D gene unclear. Germline V gene sequence: CDR1 SGHRS, CDR2 YFSETQ. The length of the CDR3 is 12 residues. V was pared by 0 bases and J by 4 bases, with 4 bases between. CDR3 sequence: CASSLDGTEAFF. The DNA of the CDR3 is TGCGCCAGCAGCTTGGACGGCACTGAAGCTTTCTTT.

A note on this clone: Other DNA sequences in the same sample also yield this CDR3. The V gene is TRBV5-4, the J gene TRBJ2-1; 11 positions agree with TRBD2. Germline-derived CDR1 and CDR2 are SGHNT and YYREEE (reference sequence). CDR3 length equals 15 residues. Trimming removed 1 base from V and 3 bases from J; junction bases left unmatched: 0. For the CDR3, the DNA is TGTGCCAGCAGCTTGACTAGCGGGAGCTACAATGAGCAGTTCTTC. This sequence encodes CASSLTSGSYNEQFF.

The gene calls are TRBV6-1 and TRBJ2-3, with 7 bases lining up with TRBD2. Trimming at V came to 4 bases and at J to 8 bases, leaving 9 bases not matched to a gene. The CDR3 sequence is 14 residues long. In germline, CDR1 is MNHNS, CDR2 SASEGT. The CDR3 nucleotides are TGTGCCAGCAGTGGGGGGAGGGACGCCTTTACGCAGTATTTT. Amino acid sequence: CASSGGRDAFTQYF.